The 19 T cell receptor beta chains presented below share a single source sample, sequenced in a study of cytomegalovirus exposure and HLA in healthy donors. With 60 Vbeta and 13 Jbeta primers, the PCR was carried out. Sequencing was performed with immunoSEQ multiplex PCR; in TCRdb, only in-frame clones are kept and a portion is missing. In the table there are about 180,000 clones, 80% to 85% of which are singletons. The material sequenced was PBMCs. These receptors came from a woman in her twenties or thirties in good health and CMV-seronegative.

The rearrangement links TRBV7-8 to TRBJ2-7, with D uncertain. Trimming took 5 bases from V and 0 from J, leaving 11 bases between them. Germline V gives CDR1 SGHVS, CDR2 FQNEAQ. This CDR3 spans 14 amino acids. The chain's CDR3 is CASSLETSSYEQYF. The CDR3 DNA sequence: TGTGCCAGCAGCCTGGAGACCTCCTCCTACGAGCAGTACTTC.

V and J are TRBV2 and TRBJ1-1; TRBD1 matches 7 bases. Germline V gene data show CDR1 as SNHLY and CDR2 as FYNNEI. Unmatched junction bases numbered 8, after V lost 6 bases and J lost 4 bases. This CDR3 is 14 amino acids long. CDR3 bases: TGTGCCAGCAGACCCCCGACAGGGTTCACTGAAGCTTTCTTT. Translated, it gives CASRPPTGFTEAFF.

This clone occurred a few times. The gene calls are TRBV28 and TRBJ1-2; TRBD1 might be the D (5 bases). This CDR3 comprises 14 residues. V was clipped by 7 bases and J by 4 bases, with 16 bases between them. Germline lookup yields CDR1 MDHEN and CDR2 SYDVKM. CDR3 nucleotide sequence: TGTGCCAGCAACTATGGCCGACAGACCTATGGCTACACCTTC. This gives the protein CASNYGRQTYGYTF.

In its sample, this clone was seen a few times. The chain links TRBV4-3 to TRBJ2-7; 11 nucleotides agree with TRBD2. The CDR3 has 15 amino acids. V shed 1 base and J 1 base; nucleotides not matched to a gene: 0. Germline-derived CDR1 and CDR2 are LGHNA and YSLEER. Here the CDR3 DNA reads TGCGCCAGCAGCCAAGGACTAGCGGGGTCCTACGAGCAGTACTTC. Amino acids: CASSQGLAGSYEQYF.

V is TRBV18 and J is TRBJ1-3; 9 bases map to TRBD1. The CDR3 runs to 16 residues. CDR1 is KGHSH and CDR2 is LQKENI in the germline V gene. The V gene end was trimmed by 0 bases and the J gene end by 2 bases; junction bases not matched to a gene: 2. The CDR3 DNA sequence: TGTGCCAGCTCACCACCCGGGACAGGGACTGGAAACACCATATATTTT. Protein product: CASSPPGTGTGNTIYF.

The V gene is TRBV28, the J gene TRBJ1-1, with 10 positions matching TRBD1. The CDR3 length is 15 residues. CDR1 and CDR2 from the germline V gene are MDHEN and SYDVKM. V dropped 8 bases and J dropped 3; count of bases not matched to a gene: 9. CDR3 region: CASGTRTGGDTEAFF. The CDR3, as DNA: TGTGCCAGCGGGACGAGGACAGGGGGGGACACTGAAGCTTTCTTT.

V and J are TRBV10-3 and TRBJ2-5; 8 bases are a match to TRBD2. Germline CDR1 and CDR2: ENHRY and SYGVKD. V dropped 3 bases and J dropped 5; count of bases not matched to a gene: 5. The CDR3 contains 14 residues. CDR3 bases: TGTGCCATCAGTGATTGGACTAGCCCTGAGACCCAGTACTTC. This encodes CAISDWTSPETQYF.

The V call is TRBV2, the J call TRBJ2-2; D might be TRBD2 (6 bases). CDR3 length: 15 residues. CDR1 and CDR2 (germline): SNHLY, FYNNEI. Trimming left V 5 bases short and J 5 bases short, with 15 bases between. The CDR3 is CASSKEVADTGELFF. The CDR3 region has the DNA TGTGCCAGCAGTAAGGAGGTAGCGGATACCGGGGAGCTGTTTTTT.

V is TRBV2 and J is TRBJ2-1; D is uncertain. Germline CDR1 is SNHLY and CDR2 is FYNNEI. V was cut by 0 bases and J by 0 bases, with 18 bases left in between. The CDR3 consists of 19 residues. The CDR3: CASSEAAIQAESSYNEQFF. CDR3 coding DNA: TGTGCCAGCAGTGAAGCGGCTATCCAGGCCGAGAGCTCCTACAATGAGCAGTTCTTC.

The chain employs TRBV2 and TRBJ1-2, with a weak D call TRBD1 (6 bases). V gave up 8 bases and J gave up 4 bases, with 17 bases separating them. The CDR3 spans 14 residues. Germline values: CDR1 SNHLY, CDR2 FYNNEI. The CDR3 nucleotides read TGTGCCAGCCATAGACTACAGGGAGTCTATGGCTACACCTTC. Protein sequence: CASHRLQGVYGYTF.

This clone was detected only a few times. The chain uses TRBV10-3 and TRBJ1-1; no definite D call. Trimming removed 0 bases from V and 3 bases from J, with 11 bases in between. The CDR3 covers 15 residues. Germline-derived CDR1 and CDR2 are ENHRY and SYGVKD. The CDR3 DNA follows: TGTGCCATCAGTGAGTCGGGAGAGGGAGACACTGAAGCTTTCTTT. Amino acid sequence: CAISESGEGDTEAFF.

This clone came up a few times. One end of the junction varies from germline; a read error may be responsible. The V gene is TRBV27, the J gene TRBJ2-6; perhaps TRBD1 as D (5 bases). Germline values: CDR1 MNHEY, CDR2 SMNVEV (reference sequence). The CDR3 runs 17 residues. In DNA form, the CDR3 reads TGTGCCAGCAGTTTAGGTGGCAGGGTGGCTGGGGCCAACGGCCTGACTTTC. This encodes CASSLGGRVAGANGLTF.

This clone was seen a handful of times. This rearrangement joins TRBV11-2 to TRBJ2-7; tentatively, D is TRBD2 (6 bases). The CDR3 length is 16 residues. V was pared by 2 bases and J by 2 bases, with 16 bases between. CDR1 and CDR2 (germline): SGHAT, FQNNGV. DNA for the CDR3: TGTGCCAGCAGCTTAATAAGATTAGGAGGGGCCTACGAGCAGTACTTC. Translated, it gives CASSLIRLGGAYEQYF.

The rearrangement joins TRBV28 to TRBJ2-7; weak D call: TRBD2 (5 bases). V was clipped by 11 bases and J by 0 bases, with 14 bases between them. The CDR3 extends over 13 amino acids. CDR1 is MDHEN and CDR2 is SYDVKM in the germline V gene. The CDR3 region is CAGGRRSSYEQYF. CDR3 coding DNA: TGTGCCGGAGGCAGGAGAAGCTCCTACGAGCAGTACTTC. Looking up the rest from reference TRBV28 and TRBJ2-7 gives the full variable domain: DVKVTQSSRYLVKRTGEKVFLECVQDMDHENMFWYRQDPGLGLRLIYFSYDVKMKEKGDIPEGYSVSREKKERFSLILESASTNQTSMYLCAGGRRSSYEQYFGPGTRLTVT.

The chain couples TRBV6-5 to TRBJ1-1, with D perhaps matching TRBD1 (5 bases). The CDR3 runs 14 residues. Germline V gene sequence: CDR1 MNHEY, CDR2 SVGAGI. V gave up 5 bases and J gave up 2 bases, with 12 bases separating them. The CDR3 loop reads CASSRDSTNTEAFF. CDR3 nucleotide sequence: TGTGCCAGCAGTCGAGACAGTACAAACACTGAAGCTTTCTTT.

This chain uses TRBV5-4 with TRBJ2-7; the match to TRBD1 covers 12 bases. Germline-derived CDR1 and CDR2 are SGHNT and YYREEE (reference sequence). This CDR3 spans 16 amino acids. V dropped 4 bases and J dropped 5; count of bases not matched to a gene: 10. CDR3 region: CASSAVEGTGGNEQYF. CDR3 coding DNA: TGTGCCAGCAGCGCGGTTGAGGGGACAGGGGGCAACGAGCAGTACTTC.

V gene TRBV28 combines with J gene TRBJ2-3, with 9 nucleotides matching TRBD2. Germline-derived CDR1 and CDR2 are MDHEN and SYDVKM. The V gene end was trimmed by 5 bases and the J gene end by 2 bases; junction bases not matched to a gene: 8. The length of the CDR3 is 16 residues. The CDR3 loop reads CASSTLAGGITDTQYF. DNA of the CDR3: TGTGCCAGCAGTACTCTCGCGGGGGGGATCACAGATACGCAGTATTTT.

V is TRBV5-1 and J is TRBJ2-1, with 12 bases lining up with TRBD2. CDR3 size: 15 residues. V lost 4 bases, J lost 4 bases, and 3 bases stayed unmatched. Per the germline V gene, CDR1 is SGHRS and CDR2 is YFSETQ. CDR3 sequence: CASSVTSGGYNEQFF. The CDR3 DNA sequence: TGCGCCAGCAGCGTGACTAGCGGGGGATACAATGAGCAGTTCTTC. The variable domain in full, completed from reference TRBV5-1 and TRBJ2-1, reads KAGVTQTPRYLIKTRGQQVTLSCSPISGHRSVSWYQQTPGQGLQFLFEYFSETQRNKGNFPGRFSGRQFSNSRSEMNVSTLELGDSALYLCASSVTSGGYNEQFFGPGTRLTVL.

The count of this clone is one. This sequence joins TRBV12-5 and TRBJ2-5; tentative D call: TRBD2 (5 bases). TRBJ2-7 matches the DNA end more closely, so the J call is doubtful. CDR1 and CDR2 from the germline V gene are LGHNT and FRNRAP. This CDR3 is 17 amino acids long. CDR3 in amino acids: CASGLSVRAGTLYEQYF. As DNA, the CDR3 is TGTGCTAGTGGTTTGAGTGTTCGGGCGGGCACCCTCTACGAGCAGTACTTC.